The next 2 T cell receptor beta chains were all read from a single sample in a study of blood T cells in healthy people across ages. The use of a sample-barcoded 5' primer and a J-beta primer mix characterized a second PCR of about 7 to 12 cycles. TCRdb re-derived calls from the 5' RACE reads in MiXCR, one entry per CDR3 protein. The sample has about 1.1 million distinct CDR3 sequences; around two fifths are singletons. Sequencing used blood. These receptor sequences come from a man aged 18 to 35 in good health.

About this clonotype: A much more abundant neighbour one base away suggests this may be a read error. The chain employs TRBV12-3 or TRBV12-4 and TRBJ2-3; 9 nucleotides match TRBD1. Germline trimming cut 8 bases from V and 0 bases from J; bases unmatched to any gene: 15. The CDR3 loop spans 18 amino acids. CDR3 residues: CASGQDRGRRSSTDTQYF. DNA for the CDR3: TGTGCCAGCGGACAGGACAGGGGACGACGCTCTAGCACAGATACGCAGTATTTT.

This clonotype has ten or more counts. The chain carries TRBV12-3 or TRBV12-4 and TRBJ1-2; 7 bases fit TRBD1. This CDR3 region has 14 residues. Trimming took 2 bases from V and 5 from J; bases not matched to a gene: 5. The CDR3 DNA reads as TGTGCCAGCAGTTTAACAGGGGCAGGGTATGGCTACACCTTC. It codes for CASSLTGAGYGYTF.